This T cell receptor beta chain is drawn from a study of regulatory T cells in long-lasting Graves disease. Study as a whole: Graves' patients who were just diagnosed had used antithyroid drugs for under 3 months.

CDR3 regions were amplified by Arm-PCR using iRepertoire HTBI primers to build TCR beta libraries. Using its own MiXCR run on the multiplex PCR reads, TCRdb lists one record per CDR3 protein. The sample consists of around 250,000 distinct CDR3 sequences, 15% to 20% of them appearing once. Indicated time point: newly diagnosed GD, antithyroid drugs for less than 3 months. The TCR library was prepared using RNA isolated from PBMCs. This clonotype appeared many times. Its antigen is currently unknown. The CDR3 runs to 14 residues. Trimming left V 3 bases short and J 8 bases short, with 11 bases between. Study-level findings and limits: TRBV28, TRBJ1-2 and TRBJ2-5 emerged as the favored segments in persistent disease. Newly diagnosed patients had higher TCR diversity than persistent Graves' patients did.

The same data also went into a second study, on T cells in Graves' hyperthyroidism and ophthalmopathy.

This clonotype originated in a woman aged 30 to 39 with Graves disease. The V and J genes are TRBV12-3 or TRBV12-4 and TRBJ1-6; D unclear. The material was peripheral blood mononuclear cells (PBMCs), obtained at new diagnosis, from a patient treated with antithyroid drugs. The CDR3 sequence is CASSFRGRDSPLHF. CDR3 in DNA: TGTGCCAGCAGTTTTCGGGGAAGGGATTCACCCCTCCACTTT.